This TCR beta chain was captured in a study of graft-versus-host responses after intestinal transplantation. Study at large: Each patient got anti-thymocyte globulin induction, then tacrolimus and steroids for roughly 3 years. Whole-study findings and limits: Among recipient marrow samples, GvH clones were found; some appeared first in ileum or blood. Circulating GvH clones peaking coincided with falling HvG clones soon after transplant.

Germline loops: CDR1 SNHLY, CDR2 FYNNEI. Trimming shortened V by 5 bases and J by 0 bases, and 12 bases separated the two germline ends. The CDR3 loop spans 15 amino acids. TCRdb keeps only in-frame clones here, not all; method: immunoSEQ multiplex PCR. The table lists approximately 15,000 clones, 70% to 75% of them singletons. Processing of graft tissue released intraepithelial and lamina propria lymphocytes. As for this clone: Its antigen is as yet unknown.

The chain combines TRBV2 with TRBJ2-3; possibly TRBD1 for D (6 bases). The clonotype was recovered from a human patient who received an intestinal transplant, so some T cells may come from the graft donor. Sequenced here: ileum tissue, sampled 14 days after transplant. The CDR3 region has the DNA TGTGCCAGCAGTACAGTACAGGGAAGCACAGATACGCAGTATTTT. Protein sequence: CASSTVQGSTDTQYF.